The T cell receptor (beta chain) described here comes from a study of blood T cells in healthy people across ages. CDR3 length equals 18 residues. Germline CDR1 and CDR2: SGHDT and YYEEEE. Alongside a J-beta primer mix, a sample-barcoded 5' primer served in a second PCR lasting about 6 to 12 cycles. Samples each returned at least 2.5 million CDR3-containing paired-end reads. Each CDR3 protein is one row after TCRdb ran MiXCR on the 5' RACE reads. This table holds 1.4 million to 1.5 million distinct CDR3 sequences, approximately 38% found once. This clonotype was observed once. The rearrangement links TRBV5-6 to TRBJ2-7, with 14 bases matching TRBD2. The DNA end is more similar to TRBJ2-5, so the J call may be wrong. The clonotype comes from a woman aged 18-29 years in good health. Input material: blood. CDR3 sequence: CASSTPGLAGAVGETQYF. In DNA form, the CDR3 reads TGTGCCAGCAGTACTCCGGGACTAGCGGGAGCGGTGGGAGAGACCCAGTACTTC.